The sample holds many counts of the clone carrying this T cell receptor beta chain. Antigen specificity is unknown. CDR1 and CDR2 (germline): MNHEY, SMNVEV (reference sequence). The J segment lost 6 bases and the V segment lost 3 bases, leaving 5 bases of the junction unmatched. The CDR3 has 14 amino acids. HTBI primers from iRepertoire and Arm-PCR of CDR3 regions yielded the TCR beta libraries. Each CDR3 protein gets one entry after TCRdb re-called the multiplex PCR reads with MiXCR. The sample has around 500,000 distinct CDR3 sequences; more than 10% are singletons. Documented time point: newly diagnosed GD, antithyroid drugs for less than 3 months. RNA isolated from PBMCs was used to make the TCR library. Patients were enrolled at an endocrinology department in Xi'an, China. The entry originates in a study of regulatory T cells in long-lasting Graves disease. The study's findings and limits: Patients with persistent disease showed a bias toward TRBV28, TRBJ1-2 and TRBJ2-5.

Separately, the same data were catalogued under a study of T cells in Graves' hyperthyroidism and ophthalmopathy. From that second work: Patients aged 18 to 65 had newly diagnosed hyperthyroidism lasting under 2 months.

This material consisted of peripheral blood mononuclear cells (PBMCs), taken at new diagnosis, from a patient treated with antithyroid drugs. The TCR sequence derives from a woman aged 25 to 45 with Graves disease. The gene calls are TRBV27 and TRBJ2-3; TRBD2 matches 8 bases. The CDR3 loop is CASSFSAGADTQYF. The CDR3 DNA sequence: TGTGCCAGCAGTTTCTCAGCGGGAGCGGATACGCAGTATTTT.